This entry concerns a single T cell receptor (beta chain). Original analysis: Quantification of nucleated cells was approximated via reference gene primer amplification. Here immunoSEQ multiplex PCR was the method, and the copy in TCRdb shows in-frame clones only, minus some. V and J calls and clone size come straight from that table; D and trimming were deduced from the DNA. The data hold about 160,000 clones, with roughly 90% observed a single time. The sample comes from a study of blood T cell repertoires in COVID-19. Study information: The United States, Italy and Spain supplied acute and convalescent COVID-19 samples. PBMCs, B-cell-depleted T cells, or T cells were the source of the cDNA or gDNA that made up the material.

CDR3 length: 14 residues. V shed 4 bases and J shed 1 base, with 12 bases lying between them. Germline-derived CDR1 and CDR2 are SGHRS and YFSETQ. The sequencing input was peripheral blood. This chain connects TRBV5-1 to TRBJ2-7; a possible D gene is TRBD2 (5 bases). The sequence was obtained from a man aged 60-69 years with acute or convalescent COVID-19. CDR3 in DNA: TGCGCCAGCAGCACGGAGGACGGATCCTACGAGCAGTACTTC. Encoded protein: CASSTEDGSYEQYF.